This T cell receptor (beta chain) stems from a study of cytotoxic CD8 clonotypes in ibrutinib-treated CLL. Points from the study as a whole: Age-matched healthy donor levels were exceeded by baseline clonality, which tracked circulating CD8+ T-cell counts.

The CDR3 loop spans 15 amino acids. Per germline, CDR1 SEHNR and CDR2 FQNEAQ (reference sequence). V lost 5 bases, J lost 4 bases, and 17 bases lay in between. TCRdb's table, derived via immunoSEQ multiplex PCR, lists solely in-frame clones and lacks some. The table records 110,000 or so clones, 58% of them present only once. To note about this clone: Its antigen is currently unknown.

The TCR was taken from a human donor with chronic lymphocytic leukemia. The material sequenced was PBMCs, taken after 24 months of ibrutinib treatment. This rearrangement joins TRBV7-9 to TRBJ1-1, with D perhaps TRBD1 (6 bases). CDR3 protein: CASSTSGGGFTEAFF. CDR3 DNA sequence: TGTGCCAGCAGCACGAGCGGGGGCGGATTCACTGAAGCTTTCTTT.